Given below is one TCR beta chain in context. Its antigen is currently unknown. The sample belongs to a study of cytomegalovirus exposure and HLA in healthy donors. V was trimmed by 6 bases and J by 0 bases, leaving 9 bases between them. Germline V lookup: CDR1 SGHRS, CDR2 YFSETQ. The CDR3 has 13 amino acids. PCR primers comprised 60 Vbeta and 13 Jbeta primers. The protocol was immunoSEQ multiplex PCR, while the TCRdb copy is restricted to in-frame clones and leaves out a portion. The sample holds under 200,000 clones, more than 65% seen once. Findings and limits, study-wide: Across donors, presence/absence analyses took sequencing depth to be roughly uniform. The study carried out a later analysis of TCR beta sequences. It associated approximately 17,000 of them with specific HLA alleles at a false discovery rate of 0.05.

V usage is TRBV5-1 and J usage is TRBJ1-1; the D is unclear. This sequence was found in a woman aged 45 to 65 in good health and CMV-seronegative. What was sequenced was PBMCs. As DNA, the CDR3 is TGCGCCAGCAAGAGTATAGTGAACACTGAAGCTTTCTTT. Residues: CASKSIVNTEAFF.